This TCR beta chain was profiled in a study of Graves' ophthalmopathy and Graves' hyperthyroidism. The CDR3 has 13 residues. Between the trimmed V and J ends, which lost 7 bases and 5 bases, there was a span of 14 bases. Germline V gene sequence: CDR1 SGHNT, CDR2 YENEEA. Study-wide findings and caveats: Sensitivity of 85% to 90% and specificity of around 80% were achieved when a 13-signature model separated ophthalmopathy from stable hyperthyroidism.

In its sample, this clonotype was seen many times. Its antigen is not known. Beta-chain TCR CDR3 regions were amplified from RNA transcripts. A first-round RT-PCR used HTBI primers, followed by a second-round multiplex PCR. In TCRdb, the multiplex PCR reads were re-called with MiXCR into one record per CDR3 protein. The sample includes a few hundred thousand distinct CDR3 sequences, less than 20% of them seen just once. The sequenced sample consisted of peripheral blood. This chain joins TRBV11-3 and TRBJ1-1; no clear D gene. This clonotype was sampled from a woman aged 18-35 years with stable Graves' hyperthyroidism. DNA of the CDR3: TGTGCCAGCACCACAAGGGAGAGAACTGAAGCTTTCTTT. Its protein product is CASTTRERTEAFF.